This TCR beta chain was sequenced in a study of T cells in Graves' hyperthyroidism and ophthalmopathy. Study-level background: Blood was drawn when the patient was first diagnosed and still untreated. Study-wide results and caveats: Ophthalmopathy was predicted by the model a median of roughly 6.6 months ahead of onset. Blood also contained most expanded thyroid clonotypes above 0.001.

RNA transcripts provided the source from which TCR beta CDR3 regions were amplified. First-round RT-PCR of the TCR CDR3 relied on the HTBI primer set. TCRdb passed the multiplex PCR reads through MiXCR, listing each CDR3 protein once. Of hundreds of thousands of distinct CDR3 sequences listed, about a sixth are singletons. Uncontrolled infection, other autoimmune disease, pregnancy or lactation led to exclusion. This clonotype was seen many times. Its antigen remains unidentified. Germline-derived CDR1 and CDR2 are SGHKS and YYEKEE (reference sequence). The CDR3 totals 10 residues. V was clipped by 6 bases and J by 2 bases, with 2 bases between them.

The gene calls are TRBV5-5 and TRBJ1-1; D call uncertain. The source material was blood. This sequence originates from a woman aged 35 to 49 with Graves' ophthalmopathy. CDR3 in amino acids: CASINTEAFF. The CDR3 DNA sequence: TGTGCCAGCATAAACACTGAAGCTTTCTTT.